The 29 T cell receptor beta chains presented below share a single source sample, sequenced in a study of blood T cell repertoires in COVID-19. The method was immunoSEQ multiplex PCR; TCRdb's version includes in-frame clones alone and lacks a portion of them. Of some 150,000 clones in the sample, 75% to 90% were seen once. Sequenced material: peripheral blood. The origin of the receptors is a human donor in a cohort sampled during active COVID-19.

The CDR3 protein is CASSYSTRGGSPLHF. CDR3 nucleotide sequence: TGTGCCAGCAGTTACTCGACCAGGGGCGGATCACCCCTCCACTTT. The rearrangement uses TRBV6-5 and TRBJ1-6; a weak D match, TRBD1 (6 bases). The length of the CDR3 is 15 residues. CDR1 and CDR2 (germline): MNHEY, SVGAGI. V shed 0 bases and J shed 10 bases, with 13 bases lying between them.

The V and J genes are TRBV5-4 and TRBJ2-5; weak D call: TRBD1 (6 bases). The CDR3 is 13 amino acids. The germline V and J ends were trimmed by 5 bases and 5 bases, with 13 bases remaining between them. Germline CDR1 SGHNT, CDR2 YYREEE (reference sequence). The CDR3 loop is CASRIQGSETQYF. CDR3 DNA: TGTGCCAGCAGAATACAGGGAAGCGAGACCCAGTACTTC.

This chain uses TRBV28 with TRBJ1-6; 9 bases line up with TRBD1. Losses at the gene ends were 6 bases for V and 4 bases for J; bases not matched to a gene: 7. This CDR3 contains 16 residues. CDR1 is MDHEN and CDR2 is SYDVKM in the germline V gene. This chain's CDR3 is CASRKQGARYNSPLHF. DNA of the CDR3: TGTGCCAGCAGAAAACAGGGGGCGAGGTATAATTCACCCCTCCACTTT.

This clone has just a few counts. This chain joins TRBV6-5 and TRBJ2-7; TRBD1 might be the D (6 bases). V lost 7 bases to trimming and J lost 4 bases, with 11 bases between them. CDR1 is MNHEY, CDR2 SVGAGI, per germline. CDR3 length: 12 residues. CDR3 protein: CASISQGYEQYF. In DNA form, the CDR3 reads TGTGCCAGCATTTCCCAGGGGTACGAGCAGTACTTC.

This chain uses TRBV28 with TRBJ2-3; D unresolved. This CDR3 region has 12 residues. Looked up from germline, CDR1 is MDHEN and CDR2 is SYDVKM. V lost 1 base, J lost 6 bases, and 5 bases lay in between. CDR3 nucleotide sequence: TGTGCCAGCAGTTTATCTTTGGATACGCAGTATTTT. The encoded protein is CASSLSLDTQYF.

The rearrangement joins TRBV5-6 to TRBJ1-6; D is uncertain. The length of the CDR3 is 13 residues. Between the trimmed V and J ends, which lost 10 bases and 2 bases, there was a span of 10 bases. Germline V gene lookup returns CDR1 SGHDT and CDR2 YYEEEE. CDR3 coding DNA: TGTGCCCCGAGGGTCCCCTATAATTCACCCCTCCACTTT. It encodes CAPRVPYNSPLHF.

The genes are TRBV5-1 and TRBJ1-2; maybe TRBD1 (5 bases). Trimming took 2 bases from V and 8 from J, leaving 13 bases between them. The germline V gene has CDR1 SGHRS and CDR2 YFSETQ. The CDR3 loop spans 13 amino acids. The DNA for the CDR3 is TGCGCCAGCAGCTTCGGTGGGGCGGACGGCTACACCTTC. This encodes CASSFGGADGYTF.

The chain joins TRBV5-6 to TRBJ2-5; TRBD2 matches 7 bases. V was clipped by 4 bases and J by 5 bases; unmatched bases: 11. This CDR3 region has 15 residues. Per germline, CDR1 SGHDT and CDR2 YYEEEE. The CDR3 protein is CASSRPTGGRETQYF. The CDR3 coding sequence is TGTGCCAGCAGCCGGCCGACGGGAGGCCGGGAGACCCAGTACTTC. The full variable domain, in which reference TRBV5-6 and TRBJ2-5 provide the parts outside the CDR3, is DAGVTQSPTHLIKTRGQQVTLRCSPKSGHDTVSWYQQALGQGPQFIFQYYEEEERQRGNFPDRFSGHQFPNYSSELNVNALLLGDSALYLCASSRPTGGRETQYFGPGTRLLVL.

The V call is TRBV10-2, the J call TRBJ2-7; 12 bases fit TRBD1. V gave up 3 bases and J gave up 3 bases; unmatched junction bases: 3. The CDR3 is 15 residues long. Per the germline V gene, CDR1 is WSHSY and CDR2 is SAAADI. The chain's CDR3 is CASSEGTGGSYEQYV. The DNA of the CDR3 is TGCGCCAGCAGTGAAGGGACAGGGGGCAGCTACGAGCAGTACGTC.

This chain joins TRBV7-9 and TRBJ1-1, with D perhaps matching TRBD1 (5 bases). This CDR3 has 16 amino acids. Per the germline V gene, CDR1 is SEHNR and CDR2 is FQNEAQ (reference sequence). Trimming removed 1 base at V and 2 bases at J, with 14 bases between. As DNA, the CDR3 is TGTGCCAGCAGCTTAGGCCAGGGCCGCTACAACACTGAAGCTTTCTTT. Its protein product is CASSLGQGRYNTEAFF.

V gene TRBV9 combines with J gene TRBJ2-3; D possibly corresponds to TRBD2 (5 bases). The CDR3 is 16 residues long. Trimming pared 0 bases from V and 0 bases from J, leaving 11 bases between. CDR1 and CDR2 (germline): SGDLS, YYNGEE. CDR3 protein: CASSVGASSSTDTQYF. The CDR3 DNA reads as TGTGCCAGCAGCGTAGGGGCTAGCAGTAGCACAGATACGCAGTATTTT. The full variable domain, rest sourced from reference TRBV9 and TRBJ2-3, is DSGVTQTPKHLITATGQRVTLRCSPRSGDLSVYWYQQSLDQGLQFLIQYYNGEERAKGNILERFSAQQFPDLHSELNLSSLELGDSALYFCASSVGASSSTDTQYFGPGTRLTVL.

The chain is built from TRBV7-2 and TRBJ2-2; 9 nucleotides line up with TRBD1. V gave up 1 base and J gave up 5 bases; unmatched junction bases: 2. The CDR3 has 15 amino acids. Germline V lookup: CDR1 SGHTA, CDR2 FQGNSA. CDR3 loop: CASSLEGQGTGELFF. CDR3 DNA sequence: TGTGCCAGCAGCTTAGAGGGACAGGGAACCGGGGAGCTGTTTTTT.

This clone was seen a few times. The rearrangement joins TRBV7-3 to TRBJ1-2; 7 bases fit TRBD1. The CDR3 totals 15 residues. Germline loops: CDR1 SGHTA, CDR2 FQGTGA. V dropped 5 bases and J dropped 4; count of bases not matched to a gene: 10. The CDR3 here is CASSNSGQLRYGYTF. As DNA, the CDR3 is TGTGCCAGCAGCAACTCGGGACAGCTCCGCTATGGCTACACCTTC.

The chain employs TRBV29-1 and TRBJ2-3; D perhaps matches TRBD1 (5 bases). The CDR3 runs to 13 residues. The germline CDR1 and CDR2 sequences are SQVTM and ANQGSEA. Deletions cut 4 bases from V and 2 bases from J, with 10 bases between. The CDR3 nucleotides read TGCAGCGTTGGGGGCGCAGACACAGATACGCAGTATTTT. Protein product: CSVGGADTDTQYF.

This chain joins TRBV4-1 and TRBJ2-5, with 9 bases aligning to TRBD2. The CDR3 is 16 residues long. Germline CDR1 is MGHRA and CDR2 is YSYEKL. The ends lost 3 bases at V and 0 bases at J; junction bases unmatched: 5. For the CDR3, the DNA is TGCGCCAGCAGCCATACCAGCGGGAGGAACCAAGAGACCCAGTACTTC. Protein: CASSHTSGRNQETQYF.

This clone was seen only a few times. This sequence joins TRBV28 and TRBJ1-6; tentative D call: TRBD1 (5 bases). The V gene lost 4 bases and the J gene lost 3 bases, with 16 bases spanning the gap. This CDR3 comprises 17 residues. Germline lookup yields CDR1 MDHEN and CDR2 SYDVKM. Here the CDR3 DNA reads TGTGCCAGCAGTTCGCCGGCGGGGGGGGGCTATAATTCACCCCTCCACTTT. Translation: CASSSPAGGGYNSPLHF.

For the CDR3, the DNA is TGTGCCAGCTCACCACAGAGGGCATCTAGCACAGATACGCAGTATTTT. Translated, it gives CASSPQRASSTDTQYF. The V and J genes are TRBV18 and TRBJ2-3, with D possibly TRBD2 on 5 matching bases. Per the germline V gene, CDR1 is KGHSH and CDR2 is LQKENI. This CDR3 comprises 16 residues. V was pared by 1 base and J by 0 bases, with 11 bases between.

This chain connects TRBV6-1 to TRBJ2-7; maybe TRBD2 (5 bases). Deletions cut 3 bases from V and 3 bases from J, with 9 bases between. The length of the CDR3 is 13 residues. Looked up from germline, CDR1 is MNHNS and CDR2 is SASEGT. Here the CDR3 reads CASSERADYEQYF. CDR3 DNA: TGTGCCAGCAGTGAGAGGGCAGACTACGAGCAGTACTTC.

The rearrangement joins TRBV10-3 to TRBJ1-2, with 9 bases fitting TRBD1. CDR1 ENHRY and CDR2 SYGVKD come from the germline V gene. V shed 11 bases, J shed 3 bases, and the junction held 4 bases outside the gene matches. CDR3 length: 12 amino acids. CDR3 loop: CASRQGDYGYTF. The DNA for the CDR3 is TGTGCCTCGCGACAGGGGGACTATGGCTACACCTTC.

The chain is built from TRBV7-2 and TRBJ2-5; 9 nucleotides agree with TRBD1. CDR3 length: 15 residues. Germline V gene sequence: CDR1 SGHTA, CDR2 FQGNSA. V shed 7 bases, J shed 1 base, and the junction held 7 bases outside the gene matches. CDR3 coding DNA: TGTGCCAGCAAACAGGGGGCTGTATCCCAAGAGACCCAGTACTTC. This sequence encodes CASKQGAVSQETQYF.

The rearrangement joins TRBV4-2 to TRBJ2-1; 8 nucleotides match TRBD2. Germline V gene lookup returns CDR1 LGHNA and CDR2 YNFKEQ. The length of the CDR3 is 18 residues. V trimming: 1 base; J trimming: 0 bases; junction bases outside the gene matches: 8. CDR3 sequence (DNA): TGTGCCAGCAGCCAAGGAGCGGGAGCCCCAGGCTCCTACAATGAGCAGTTCTTC. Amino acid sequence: CASSQGAGAPGSYNEQFF.

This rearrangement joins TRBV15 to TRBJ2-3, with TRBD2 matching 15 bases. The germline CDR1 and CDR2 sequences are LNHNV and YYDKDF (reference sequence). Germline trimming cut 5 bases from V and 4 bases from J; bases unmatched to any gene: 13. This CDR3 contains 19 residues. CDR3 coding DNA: TGTGCCACCAGCCCCCGGCTCGGGACTAGCGGGGGGAGTTCAGATACGCAGTATTTT. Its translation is CATSPRLGTSGGSSDTQYF.

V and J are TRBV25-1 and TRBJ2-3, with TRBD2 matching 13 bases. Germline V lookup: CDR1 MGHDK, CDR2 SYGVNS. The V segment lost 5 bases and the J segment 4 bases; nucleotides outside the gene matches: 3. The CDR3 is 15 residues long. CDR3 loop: CASSKGLAGPDTQYF. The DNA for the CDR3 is TGTGCCAGCAGTAAGGGACTAGCGGGACCAGATACGCAGTATTTT. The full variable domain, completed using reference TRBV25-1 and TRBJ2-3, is EADIYQTPRYLVIGTGKKITLECSQTMGHDKMYWYQQDPGMELHLIHYSYGVNSTEKGDLSSESTVSRIRTEHFPLTLESARPSHTSQYLCASSKGLAGPDTQYFGPGTRLTVL.

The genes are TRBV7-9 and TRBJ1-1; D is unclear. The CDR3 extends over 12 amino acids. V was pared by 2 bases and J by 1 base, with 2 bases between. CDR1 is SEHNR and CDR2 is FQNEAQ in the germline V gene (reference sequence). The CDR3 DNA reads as TGTGCCAGCAGCTTACAGAACACTGAAGCTTTCTTT. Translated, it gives CASSLQNTEAFF.

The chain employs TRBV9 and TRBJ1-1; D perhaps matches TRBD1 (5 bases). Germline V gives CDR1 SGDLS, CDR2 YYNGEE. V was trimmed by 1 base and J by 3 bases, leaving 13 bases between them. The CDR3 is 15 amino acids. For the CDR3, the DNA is TGTGCCAGCAGCGTAACGAGTTCGGGGGACACTGAAGCTTTCTTT. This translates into CASSVTSSGDTEAFF.

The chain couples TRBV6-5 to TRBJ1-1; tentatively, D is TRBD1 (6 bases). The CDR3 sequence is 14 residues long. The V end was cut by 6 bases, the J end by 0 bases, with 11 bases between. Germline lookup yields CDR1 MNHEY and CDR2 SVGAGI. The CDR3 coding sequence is TGTGCCAGCAGCTACGACAGGATGAACACTGAAGCTTTCTTT. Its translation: CASSYDRMNTEAFF.

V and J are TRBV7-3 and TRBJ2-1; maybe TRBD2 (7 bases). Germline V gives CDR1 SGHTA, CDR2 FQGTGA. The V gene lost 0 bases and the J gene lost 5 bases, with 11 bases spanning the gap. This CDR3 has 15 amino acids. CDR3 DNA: TGTGCCAGCAGCTTAACGGCGGGGGCGGACAATGAGCAGTTCTTC. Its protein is CASSLTAGADNEQFF.

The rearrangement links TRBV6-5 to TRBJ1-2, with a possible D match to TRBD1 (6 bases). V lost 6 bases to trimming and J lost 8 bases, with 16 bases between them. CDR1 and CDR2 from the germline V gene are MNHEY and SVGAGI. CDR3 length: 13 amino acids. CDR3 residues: CASRGAQGRGYTF. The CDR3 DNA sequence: TGTGCCAGCAGAGGGGCACAGGGACGCGGCTACACCTTC.

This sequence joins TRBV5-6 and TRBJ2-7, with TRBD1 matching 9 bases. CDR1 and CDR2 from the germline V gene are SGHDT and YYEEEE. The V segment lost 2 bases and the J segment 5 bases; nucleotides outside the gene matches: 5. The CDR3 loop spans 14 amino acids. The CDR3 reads CASSFGTGIHEQYV. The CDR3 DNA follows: TGTGCCAGCAGCTTCGGGACAGGGATCCACGAGCAGTACGTC.